The entry that follows covers one T cell receptor (beta chain) sequence. The antigen is undetermined. V was clipped by 4 bases and J by 4 bases; unmatched bases: 8. The CDR3 extends over 15 amino acids. The germline V gene has CDR1 SGHDN and CDR2 FVKESK. These data come from a study of memory CD4+ T cells and cytomegalovirus serostatus. Study information: Healthy Belgian adult donors included nine or ten CMV-positive and about two dozen CMV-negative people. General study points: CD4+ memory repertoires contained about 40% of the roughly 160 reported CMV TCRbeta sequences.

Method: immunoSEQ multiplex PCR; TCRdb's copy keeps in-frame clones and lacks some. The sample has under 55,000 clones, around 78% seen once. The sort gate was single viable CD3+CD4+CD8-CD45RO+ cells for memory CD4+ T cells. Positive selection with CD4 microbeads enriched total CD4+ T cells. Sequenced sample: memory CD4+ T cells from blood. The J gene is TRBJ1-2, the V gene TRBV14; 8 nucleotides align to TRBD1. The receptor's source is an adult in good health and CMV-seronegative. The CDR3 is CASSREQTGVYGYTF. CDR3 sequence (DNA): TGTGCCAGCAGCCGAGAGCAGACAGGGGTCTATGGCTACACCTTC.